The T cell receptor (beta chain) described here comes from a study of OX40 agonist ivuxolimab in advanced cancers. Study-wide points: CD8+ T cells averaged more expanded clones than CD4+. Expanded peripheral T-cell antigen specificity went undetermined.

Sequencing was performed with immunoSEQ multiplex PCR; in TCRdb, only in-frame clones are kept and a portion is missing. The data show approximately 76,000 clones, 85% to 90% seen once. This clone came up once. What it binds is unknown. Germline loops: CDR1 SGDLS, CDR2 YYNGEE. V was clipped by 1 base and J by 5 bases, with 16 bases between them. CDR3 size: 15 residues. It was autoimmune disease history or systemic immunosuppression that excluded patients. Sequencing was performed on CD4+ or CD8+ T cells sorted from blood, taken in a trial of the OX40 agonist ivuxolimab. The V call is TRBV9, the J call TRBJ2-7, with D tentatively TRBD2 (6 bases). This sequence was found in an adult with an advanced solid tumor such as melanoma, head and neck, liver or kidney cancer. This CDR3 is CASSVFGTWGDEQYF. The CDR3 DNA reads TGTGCCAGCAGCGTATTCGGGACCTGGGGGGACGAGCAGTACTTC.